This T cell receptor (beta chain) was recorded in a study of beta chain features in type 1 diabetes. Only one heparinised blood draw was taken per donor, and its volume averaged approximately 100 mL. Regarding the study as a whole: Since sequencing was performed on cDNA, cells with high TCR expression could be over-represented. TCRB CDR3 length was moderately but significantly reduced in all four CD4+ subsets of Type 1 diabetes patients. Relative to healthy donors, patients appeared to have naive, central memory and Treg TCRB repertoires that were more similar.

In germline, CDR1 is SQVTM, CDR2 ANQGSEA. The CDR3 is 13 amino acids. V lost 5 bases and J lost 5, with 15 bases in between. For this clone: Its target is not known.

The sequenced template was cDNA made from the entire isolated RNA. This table comes from immunoSEQ multiplex PCR, and its TCRdb copy is limited to in-frame clones, with some not included. The sample lists some 360,000 clones, about 20% occurring once. This clonotype was obtained from a woman between 18 and 29 years old in good health. J is TRBJ1-2 and V is TRBV29-1; a possible D gene is TRBD1 (6 bases). The sample comprised naive CD4+ T cells from blood. The CDR3 DNA follows: TGCAGCGTTCAACCGGGACAAGCTTATGGCTACACCTTC. Protein sequence: CSVQPGQAYGYTF.